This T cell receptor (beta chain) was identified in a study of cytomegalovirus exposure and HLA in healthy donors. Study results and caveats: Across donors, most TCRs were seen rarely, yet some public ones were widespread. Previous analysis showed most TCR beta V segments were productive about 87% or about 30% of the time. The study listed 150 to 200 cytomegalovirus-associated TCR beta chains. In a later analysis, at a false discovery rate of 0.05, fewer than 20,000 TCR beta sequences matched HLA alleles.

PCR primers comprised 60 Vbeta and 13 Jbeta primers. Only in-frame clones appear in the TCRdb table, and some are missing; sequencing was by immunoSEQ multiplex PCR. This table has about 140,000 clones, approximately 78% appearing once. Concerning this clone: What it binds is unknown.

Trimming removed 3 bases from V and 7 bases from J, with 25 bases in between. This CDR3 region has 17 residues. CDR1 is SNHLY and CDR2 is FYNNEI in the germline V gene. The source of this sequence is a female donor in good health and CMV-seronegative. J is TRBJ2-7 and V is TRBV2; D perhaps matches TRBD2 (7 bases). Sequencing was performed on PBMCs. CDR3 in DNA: TGTGCCAGCAGTGATCCGGTGGGGGGGGCTCGAGGTGGGGAGCAGTACTTC. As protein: CASSDPVGGARGGEQYF.